This T cell receptor beta chain emerged from a study of response to subunit inactivated influenza vaccine. Study observations and caveats: The study's authors posited that every seasonal influenza vaccination enlists few new T cells.

This clonotype has more than one count but fewer than ten. Its antigen remains unidentified. TCRdb recomputed calls from the RT-PCR reads with MiXCR, one row per CDR3 protein. The sample lists under 750,000 distinct CDR3 sequences, 10% to 15% occurring once. The clonotype originates from a man aged 50 to 59 who received an inactivated influenza vaccine. Sequencing was performed on PBMCs from blood, taken on the day of vaccination.

Written as DNA, the CDR3 is TGTGCCAGCAGCTTAGGGGATTTCGCGGGGGTGGACACCGGGGAGCTGTTTTTT. Translated, it gives CASSLGDFAGVDTGELFF. The J gene is TRBJ2-2, the V gene TRBV11-1; 7 bases agree with TRBD2. Germline V gene data show CDR1 as SGHAT and CDR2 as FQDESV (reference sequence). CDR3 length: 18 amino acids. The junction had 11 bases not matched to a gene; V was cut back by 1 base and J by 3 bases.